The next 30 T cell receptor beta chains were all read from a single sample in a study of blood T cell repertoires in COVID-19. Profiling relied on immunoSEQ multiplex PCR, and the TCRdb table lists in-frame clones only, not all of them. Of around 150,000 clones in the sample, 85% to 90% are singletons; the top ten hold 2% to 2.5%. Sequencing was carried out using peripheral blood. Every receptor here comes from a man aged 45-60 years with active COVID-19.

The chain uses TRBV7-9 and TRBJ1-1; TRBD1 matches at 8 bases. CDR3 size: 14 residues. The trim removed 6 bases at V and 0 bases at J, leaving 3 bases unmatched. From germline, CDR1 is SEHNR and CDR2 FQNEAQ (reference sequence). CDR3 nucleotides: TGTGCCAGCAGTCAACAGGGGGTGAACACTGAAGCTTTCTTT. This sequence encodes CASSQQGVNTEAFF.

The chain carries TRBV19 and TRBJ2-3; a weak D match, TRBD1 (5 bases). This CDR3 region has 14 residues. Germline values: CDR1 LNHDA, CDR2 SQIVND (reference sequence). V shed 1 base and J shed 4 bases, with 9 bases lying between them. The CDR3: CASSIGRGPDTQYF. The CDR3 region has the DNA TGTGCCAGTAGTATAGGAAGGGGCCCAGATACGCAGTATTTT. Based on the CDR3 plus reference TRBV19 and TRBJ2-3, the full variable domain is DGGITQSPKYLFRKEGQNVTLSCEQNLNHDAMYWYRQDPGQGLRLIYYSQIVNDFQKGDIAEGYSVSREKKESFPLTVTSAQKNPTAFYLCASSIGRGPDTQYFGPGTRLTVL.

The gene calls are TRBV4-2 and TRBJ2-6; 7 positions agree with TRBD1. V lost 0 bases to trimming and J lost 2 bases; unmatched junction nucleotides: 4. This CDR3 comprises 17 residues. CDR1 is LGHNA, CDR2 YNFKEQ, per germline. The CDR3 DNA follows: TGTGCCAGCAGCCAAGAGAGACAGGGAACTGGGGCCAACGTCCTGACTTTC. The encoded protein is CASSQERQGTGANVLTF.

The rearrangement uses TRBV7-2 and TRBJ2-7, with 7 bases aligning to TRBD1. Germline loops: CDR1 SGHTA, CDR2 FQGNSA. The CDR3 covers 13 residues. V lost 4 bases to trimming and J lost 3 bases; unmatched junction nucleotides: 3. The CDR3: CASSWAGGYEQYF. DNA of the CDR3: TGTGCCAGCAGCTGGGCAGGGGGCTACGAGCAGTACTTC. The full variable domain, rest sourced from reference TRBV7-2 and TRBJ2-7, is GAGVSQSPSNKVTEKGKDVELRCDPISGHTALYWYRQSLGQGLEFLIYFQGNSAPDKSGLPSDRFSAERTGGSVSTLTIQRTQQEDSAVYLCASSWAGGYEQYFGPGTRLTVT.

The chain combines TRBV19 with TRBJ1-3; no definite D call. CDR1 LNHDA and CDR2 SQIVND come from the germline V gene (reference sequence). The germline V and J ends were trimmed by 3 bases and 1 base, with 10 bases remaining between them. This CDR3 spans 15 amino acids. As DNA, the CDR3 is TGTGCCAGTAGTATCGGGGTTAAGTCTGGAAACACCATATATTTT. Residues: CASSIGVKSGNTIYF.

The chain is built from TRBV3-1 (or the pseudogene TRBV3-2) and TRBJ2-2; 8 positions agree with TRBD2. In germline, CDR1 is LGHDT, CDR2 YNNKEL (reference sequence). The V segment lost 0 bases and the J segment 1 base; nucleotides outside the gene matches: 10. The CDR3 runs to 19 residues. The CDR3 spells CASSQDPVRAGGNTGELFF. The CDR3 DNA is TGTGCCAGCAGCCAAGATCCCGTGAGGGCGGGGGGGAACACCGGGGAGCTGTTTTTT.

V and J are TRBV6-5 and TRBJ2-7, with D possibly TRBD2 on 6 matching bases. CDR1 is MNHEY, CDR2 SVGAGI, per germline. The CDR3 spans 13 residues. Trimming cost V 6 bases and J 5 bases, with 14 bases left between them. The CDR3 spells CASSLTSQDEQYF. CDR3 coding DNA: TGTGCCAGCAGCCTGACTAGTCAGGACGAGCAGTACTTC.

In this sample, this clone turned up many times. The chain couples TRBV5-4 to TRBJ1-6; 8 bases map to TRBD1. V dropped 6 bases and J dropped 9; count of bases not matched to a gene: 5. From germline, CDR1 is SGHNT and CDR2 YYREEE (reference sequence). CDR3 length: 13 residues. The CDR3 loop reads CASTQGGGSPLHF. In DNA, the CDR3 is TGTGCCAGCACACAGGGGGGTGGTTCACCCCTCCACTTT.

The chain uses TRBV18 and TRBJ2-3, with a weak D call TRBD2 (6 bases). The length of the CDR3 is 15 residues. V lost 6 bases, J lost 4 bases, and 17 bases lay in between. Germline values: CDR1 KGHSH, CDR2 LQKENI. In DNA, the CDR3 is TGTGCCAGCTCGTCTCCGGGGACTCGCCCAGATACGCAGTATTTT. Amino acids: CASSSPGTRPDTQYF.

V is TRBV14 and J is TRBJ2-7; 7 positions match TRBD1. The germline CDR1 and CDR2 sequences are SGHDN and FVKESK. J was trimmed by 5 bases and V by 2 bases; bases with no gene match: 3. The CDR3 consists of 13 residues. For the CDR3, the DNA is TGTGCCAGCAGCCAATACAGGGGAAACGAGCAGTACTTC. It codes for CASSQYRGNEQYF. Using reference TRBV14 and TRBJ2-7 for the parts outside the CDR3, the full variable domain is EAGVTQFPSHSVIEKGQTVTLRCDPISGHDNLYWYRRVMGKEIKFLLHFVKESKQDESGMPNNRFLAERTGGTYSTLKVQPAELEDSGVYFCASSQYRGNEQYFGPGTRLTVT.

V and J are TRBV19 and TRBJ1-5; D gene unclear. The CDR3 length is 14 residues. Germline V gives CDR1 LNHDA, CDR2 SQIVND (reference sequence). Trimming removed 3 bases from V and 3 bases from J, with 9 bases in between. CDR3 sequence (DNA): TGTGCCAGTAGTATTCGGGATATCAATCAGCCCCAGCATTTT. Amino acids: CASSIRDINQPQHF.

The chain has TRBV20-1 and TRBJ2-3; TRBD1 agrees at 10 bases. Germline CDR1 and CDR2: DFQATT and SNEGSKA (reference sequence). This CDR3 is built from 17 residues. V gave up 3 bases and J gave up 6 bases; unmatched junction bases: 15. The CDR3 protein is CSASYGRRDRGSDTQYF. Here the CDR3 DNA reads TGCAGTGCTAGTTATGGTCGGAGGGACAGGGGTTCTGATACGCAGTATTTT.

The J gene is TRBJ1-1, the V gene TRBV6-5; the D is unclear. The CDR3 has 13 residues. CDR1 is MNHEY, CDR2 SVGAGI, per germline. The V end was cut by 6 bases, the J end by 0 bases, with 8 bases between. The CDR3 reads CASRTKLNTEAFF. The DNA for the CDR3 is TGTGCCAGCAGGACTAAACTGAACACTGAAGCTTTCTTT.

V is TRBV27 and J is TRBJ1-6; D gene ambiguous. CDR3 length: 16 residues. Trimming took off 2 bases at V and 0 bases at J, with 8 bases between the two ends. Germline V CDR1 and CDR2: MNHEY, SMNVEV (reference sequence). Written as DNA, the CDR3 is TGTGCCAGCAGTTTAGGGCTGAGCTCCTATAATTCACCCCTCCACTTT. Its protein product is CASSLGLSSYNSPLHF.

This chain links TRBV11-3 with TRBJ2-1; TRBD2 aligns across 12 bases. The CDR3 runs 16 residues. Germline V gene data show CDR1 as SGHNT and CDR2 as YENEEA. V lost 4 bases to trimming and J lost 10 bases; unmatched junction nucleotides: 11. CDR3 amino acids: CASSSIGLAGMGEQFF. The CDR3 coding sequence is TGTGCCAGCAGCTCCATCGGACTAGCGGGGATGGGAGAGCAGTTCTTC.

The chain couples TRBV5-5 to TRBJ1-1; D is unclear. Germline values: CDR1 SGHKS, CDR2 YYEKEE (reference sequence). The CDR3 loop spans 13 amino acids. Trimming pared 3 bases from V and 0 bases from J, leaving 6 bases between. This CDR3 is CASSSTLNTEAFF. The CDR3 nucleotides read TGTGCCAGCAGCTCGACATTGAACACTGAAGCTTTCTTT.

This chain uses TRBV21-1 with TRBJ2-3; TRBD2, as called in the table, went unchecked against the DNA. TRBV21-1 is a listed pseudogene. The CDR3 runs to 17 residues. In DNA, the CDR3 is TGTGCCAGCAGCAAACGGAGCGGGGGGCCCCGCACAGATACGCAGTATTTT. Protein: CASSKRSGGPRTDTQYF.

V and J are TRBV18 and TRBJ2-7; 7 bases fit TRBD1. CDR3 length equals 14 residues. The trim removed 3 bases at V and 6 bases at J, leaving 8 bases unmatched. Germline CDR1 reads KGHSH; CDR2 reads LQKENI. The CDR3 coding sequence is TGTGCCAGCTCACCCCCGACAGGGTTCGGCGAGCAGTACTTC. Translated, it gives CASSPPTGFGEQYF.

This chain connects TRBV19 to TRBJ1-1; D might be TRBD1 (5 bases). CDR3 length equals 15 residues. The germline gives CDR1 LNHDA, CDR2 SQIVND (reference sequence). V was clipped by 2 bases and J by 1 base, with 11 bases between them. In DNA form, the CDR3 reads TGTGCCAGTAGTATATCGGGACTGGAGAACACTGAAGCTTTCTTT. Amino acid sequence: CASSISGLENTEAFF.

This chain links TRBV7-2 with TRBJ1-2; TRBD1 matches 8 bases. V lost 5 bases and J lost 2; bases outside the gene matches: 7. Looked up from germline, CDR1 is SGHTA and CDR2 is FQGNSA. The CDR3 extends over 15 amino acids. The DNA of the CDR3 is TGTGCCAGCAGCCCAGGGGGCAGAGACAACTATGGCTACACCTTC. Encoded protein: CASSPGGRDNYGYTF. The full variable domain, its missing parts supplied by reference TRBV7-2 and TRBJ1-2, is GAGVSQSPSNKVTEKGKDVELRCDPISGHTALYWYRQSLGQGLEFLIYFQGNSAPDKSGLPSDRFSAERTGGSVSTLTIQRTQQEDSAVYLCASSPGGRDNYGYTFGSGTRLTVV.

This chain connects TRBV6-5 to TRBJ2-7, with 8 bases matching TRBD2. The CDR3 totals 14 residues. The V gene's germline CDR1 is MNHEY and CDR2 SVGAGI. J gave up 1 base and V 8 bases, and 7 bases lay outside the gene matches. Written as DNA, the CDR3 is TGTGCCAGCTCCTTGGAGCGGGGGTCCTACGAGCAGTACTTC. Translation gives CASSLERGSYEQYF.

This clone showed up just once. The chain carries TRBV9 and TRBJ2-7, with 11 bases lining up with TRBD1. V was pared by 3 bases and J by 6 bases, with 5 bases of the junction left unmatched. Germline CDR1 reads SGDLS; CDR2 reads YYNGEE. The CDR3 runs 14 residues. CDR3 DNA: TGTGCCAGCAGCGCCGTGGGACAGGGGGGCGAGCAGTACTTC. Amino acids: CASSAVGQGGEQYF. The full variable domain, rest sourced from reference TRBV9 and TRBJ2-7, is DSGVTQTPKHLITATGQRVTLRCSPRSGDLSVYWYQQSLDQGLQFLIQYYNGEERAKGNILERFSAQQFPDLHSELNLSSLELGDSALYFCASSAVGQGGEQYFGPGTRLTVT.

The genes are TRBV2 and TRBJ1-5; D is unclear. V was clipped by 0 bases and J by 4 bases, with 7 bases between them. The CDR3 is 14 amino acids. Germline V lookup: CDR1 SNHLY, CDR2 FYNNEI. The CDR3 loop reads CASSEAQRNQPQHF. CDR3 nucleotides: TGTGCCAGCAGTGAAGCGCAGAGGAATCAGCCCCAGCATTTT.

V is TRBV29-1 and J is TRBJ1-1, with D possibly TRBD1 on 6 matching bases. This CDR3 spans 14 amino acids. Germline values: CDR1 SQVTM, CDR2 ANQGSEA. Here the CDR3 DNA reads TGCAGGCCGAGGGGGGGATGGTGGAGCACTGAAGCTTTCTTT. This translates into CRPRGGWWSTEAFF.

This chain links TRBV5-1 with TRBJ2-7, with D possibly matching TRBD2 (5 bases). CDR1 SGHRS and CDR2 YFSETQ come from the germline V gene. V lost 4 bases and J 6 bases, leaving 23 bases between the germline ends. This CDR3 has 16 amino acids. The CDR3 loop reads CASSVEARRQTSEQYF. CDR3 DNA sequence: TGCGCCAGCAGCGTGGAGGCGCGCAGGCAAACCTCCGAGCAGTACTTC.

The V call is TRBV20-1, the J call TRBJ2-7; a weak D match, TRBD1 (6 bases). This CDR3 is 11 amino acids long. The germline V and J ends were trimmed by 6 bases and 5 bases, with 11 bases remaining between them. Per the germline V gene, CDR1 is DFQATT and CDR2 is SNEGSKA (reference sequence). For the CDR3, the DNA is TGCAGTGCCAACAGGGTCCACGAGCAGTACTTC. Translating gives CSANRVHEQYF.

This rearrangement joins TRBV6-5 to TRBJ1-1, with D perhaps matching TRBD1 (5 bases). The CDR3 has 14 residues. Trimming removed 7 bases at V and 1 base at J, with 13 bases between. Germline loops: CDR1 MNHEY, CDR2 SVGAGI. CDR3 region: CASTPGHANTEAFF. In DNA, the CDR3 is TGTGCCAGCACTCCCGGACACGCGAACACTGAAGCTTTCTTT.

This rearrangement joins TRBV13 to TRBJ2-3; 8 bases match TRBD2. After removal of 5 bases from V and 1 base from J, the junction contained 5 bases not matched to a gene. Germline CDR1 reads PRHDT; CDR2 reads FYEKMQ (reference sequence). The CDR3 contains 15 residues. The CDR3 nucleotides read TGTGCCAGCAGCCTGCGGGGGGCACGCACAGATACGCAGTATTTT. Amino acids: CASSLRGARTDTQYF.

This CDR3 is CASSSRLAGGSTDTQYF. The DNA of the CDR3 is TGTGCCAGTAGTTCACGACTAGCGGGGGGAAGCACAGATACGCAGTATTTT. The rearrangement joins TRBV19 to TRBJ2-3; 13 positions match TRBD2. V shed 5 bases, J shed 0 bases, and the junction held 5 bases outside the gene matches. This CDR3 comprises 17 residues. The germline gives CDR1 LNHDA, CDR2 SQIVND (reference sequence).

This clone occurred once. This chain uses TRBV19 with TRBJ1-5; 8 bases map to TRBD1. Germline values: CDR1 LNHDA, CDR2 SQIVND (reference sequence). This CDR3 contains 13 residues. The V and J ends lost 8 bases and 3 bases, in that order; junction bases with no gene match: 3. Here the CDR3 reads CASGDRTNQPQHF. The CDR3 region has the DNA TGTGCCAGTGGGGACAGGACCAATCAGCCCCAGCATTTT.